This T cell receptor beta chain was recovered during a study of T cell clonotyping in hematopoietic cell transplantation. The protocol was immunoSEQ multiplex PCR, while the TCRdb copy is restricted to in-frame clones and leaves out a portion. The table records about 5,700 clones, 90% of them present only once. CDR1 and CDR2 from the germline V gene are MNHNS and SASEGT. V lost 7 bases and J lost 1, with 10 bases in between. The CDR3 length is 13 residues. This specimen consisted of peripheral blood mononuclear cells, obtained 100 days after allogeneic stem cell transplant. This sequence originates from a female patient aged 45-60 years who had an allogeneic stem cell transplant from an unrelated donor, so T cells may come from the graft donor. Some clones in this sample may be carry-over from other donors' samples. This rearrangement joins TRBV6-1 to TRBJ1-1; weak D call: TRBD1 (5 bases). The CDR3 sequence: CASTVGGNTEAFF. CDR3 in DNA: TGTGCCAGCACTGTTGGGGGGAACACTGAAGCTTTCTTT.